This TCR beta chain was documented in a study of T cell responses to AZD1222 COVID-19 vaccine. Produced via immunoSEQ multiplex PCR; TCRdb's table is partial and in-frame only. The sample shows 160,000 or so clones, roughly nine tenths of them seen only once. This CDR3 has 15 residues. The V and J ends lost 5 bases and 4 bases, in that order; junction bases with no gene match: 10. Per the germline V gene, CDR1 is SGHVS and CDR2 is FQNEAQ. The TCR originated in an adult who received the AZD1222 COVID-19 vaccine. This chain connects TRBV7-8 to TRBJ2-5; 7 positions agree with TRBD2. Specimen: peripheral blood, collected 28 days after the second AZD1222 dose. The CDR3 here is CASSPTPGEGETQYF. CDR3 DNA: TGTGCCAGCAGCCCTACTCCCGGGGAGGGAGAGACCCAGTACTTC.